This T cell receptor beta chain comes out of a study of cytomegalovirus exposure and HLA in healthy donors. The study, taken as a whole, reports: Most TCR sequences were rare, but some public TCRs occurred in many donors. Cytomegalovirus association was listed for approximately 150 TCR beta chains. A few chains tied to CMV proved CMV antigen-specific in vitro.

Sequencing used immunoSEQ multiplex PCR; TCRdb keeps in-frame clones, though not all of them. Among roughly 260,000 clones, about 86% were seen once, and the ten largest hold 2.6%. As for this clone: Antigen unknown.

This CDR3 contains 14 residues. The V segment lost 2 bases and the J segment 15 bases; nucleotides outside the gene matches: 14. CDR1 is SGHNT, CDR2 YYREEE, per germline (reference sequence). The donors were members of the approximately 120-subject validation cohort (separate from the approximately 670-subject first cohort). The sample taken for sequencing was PBMCs. The rearrangement uses TRBV5-4 and TRBJ2-1; 7 positions match TRBD2. The receptor's source is a man aged 18 to 29 in good health and CMV-seronegative. CDR3 coding DNA: TGTGCCAGCAGCTTAGAATGGGGGAGGGCATTGCTGTTCTTC. Protein: CASSLEWGRALLFF.